The 30 T cell receptor beta chains in this list originate from one sample, sequenced in a study of blood T cell repertoires in COVID-19. TCRdb's copy holds only in-frame clones and misses some; the assay was immunoSEQ multiplex PCR. The sample records about 310,000 clones, around 89% being singletons. Sequencing used PBMCs or T cells enriched from blood (not recorded which). These receptors were collected from a woman under 30 with acute COVID-19.

The gene calls are TRBV2 and TRBJ2-2; 9 bases map to TRBD2. The germline V gene has CDR1 SNHLY and CDR2 FYNNEI. With V trimmed by 3 bases and J by 0 bases, 11 bases remained unmatched. The CDR3 is 19 residues long. CDR3 nucleotide sequence: TGTGCCAGCAGTGACCTTAGCGGGAGCTACCCTCCGAACACCGGGGAGCTGTTTTTT. Its translation is CASSDLSGSYPPNTGELFF.

V is TRBV19 and J is TRBJ1-4; D perhaps matches TRBD1 (5 bases). Trimming removed 5 bases at V and 3 bases at J, with 13 bases between. This CDR3 region has 15 residues. Germline-derived CDR1 and CDR2 are LNHDA and SQIVND (reference sequence). The CDR3 loop reads CASSDRGVANEKLFF. DNA for the CDR3: TGTGCCAGTAGTGACAGAGGCGTCGCTAATGAAAAACTGTTTTTT.

V usage is TRBV12-3 or TRBV12-4 and J usage is TRBJ1-5, with D uncertain. The germline V and J ends were trimmed by 6 bases and 12 bases, with 12 bases remaining between them. The CDR3 is made up of 11 amino acids. The CDR3 protein is CASREAGDQHF. The CDR3 DNA sequence: TGTGCCAGCAGGGAGGCCGGGGACCAGCATTTT.

The sample holds many counts of this clone. The genes are TRBV6-5 and TRBJ1-1; D perhaps matches TRBD1 (5 bases). Trimming took off 6 bases at V and 6 bases at J, with 14 bases between the two ends. The CDR3 totals 13 residues. Germline values: CDR1 MNHEY, CDR2 SVGAGI. The CDR3 DNA is TGTGCCAGCAGCCAGACCCGCAGGGCTGAAGCTTTCTTT. It specifies CASSQTRRAEAFF.

The chain is built from TRBV7-9 and TRBJ2-7; no reliable D call. The CDR3 totals 13 residues. Looked up from germline, CDR1 is SEHNR and CDR2 is FQNEAQ (reference sequence). Trimming took 1 base from V and 1 from J, leaving 5 bases between them. CDR3 in DNA: TGTGCCAGCAGCTTAGACTTTTCCTACGAGCAGTACTTC. Residues: CASSLDFSYEQYF.

The chain uses TRBV7-9 and TRBJ2-5, with D tentatively TRBD2 (5 bases). Germline-derived CDR1 and CDR2 are SEHNR and FQNEAQ (reference sequence). V gave up 11 bases and J gave up 2 bases, with 21 bases separating them. This CDR3 region has 15 residues. For the CDR3, the DNA is TGTGCCTTCCCGAGGCTTAATGACTATCAAGAGACCCAGTACTTC. Translated, it gives CAFPRLNDYQETQYF. Drawing the rest from reference TRBV7-9 and TRBJ2-5, the complete variable domain is DTGVSQNPRHKITKRGQNVTFRCDPISEHNRLYWYRQTLGQGPEFLTYFQNEAQLEKSRLLSDRFSAERPKGSFSTLEIQRTEQGDSAMYLCAFPRLNDYQETQYFGPGTRLLVL.

The chain combines TRBV27 with TRBJ1-2; 9 bases map to TRBD1. The CDR3 has 17 residues. With V trimmed by 1 base and J by 3 bases, 9 bases remained unmatched. From germline, CDR1 is MNHEY and CDR2 SMNVEV (reference sequence). The CDR3 is CASSLFGSGQGYYGYTF. Written as DNA, the CDR3 is TGTGCCAGCAGTTTATTTGGGTCGGGACAGGGATACTATGGCTACACCTTC.

The chain has TRBV5-6 and TRBJ2-7; D is possibly TRBD2 (6 bases). V lost 6 bases and J lost 3, with 16 bases in between. Germline CDR1 SGHDT, CDR2 YYEEEE. The CDR3 has 14 amino acids. The CDR3 DNA follows: TGTGCCAGCAACGCCGGAGGGGCCCTCTACGAGCAGTACTTC. Translating it yields CASNAGGALYEQYF.

The chain couples TRBV24-1 to TRBJ2-3; possibly TRBD2 for D (6 bases). Germline V gene lookup returns CDR1 KGHDR and CDR2 SFDVKD. The CDR3 is 15 amino acids. V lost 0 bases and J lost 2, with 8 bases in between. The CDR3 spells CATSDLGGTTDTQYF. As DNA, the CDR3 is TGTGCCACCAGTGATTTGGGAGGGACCACAGATACGCAGTATTTT.

This clone was recorded once. The chain carries TRBV5-1 and TRBJ1-2; D remains ambiguous. The CDR3 is made up of 12 amino acids. Trimming shortened V by 4 bases and J by 3 bases, and 7 bases separated the two germline ends. The germline CDR1 and CDR2 sequences are SGHRS and YFSETQ. The CDR3 sequence: CASSIEDYGYTF. Here the CDR3 DNA reads TGCGCCAGCAGCATTGAGGACTATGGCTACACCTTC.

This clone was seen once. This sequence joins TRBV6-5 and TRBJ1-2, with D maybe TRBD1 (5 bases). The CDR3 extends over 14 amino acids. The V gene lost 6 bases and the J gene lost 5 bases, with 16 bases spanning the gap. From germline, CDR1 is MNHEY and CDR2 SVGAGI. The CDR3 DNA is TGTGCCAGCAGGGCAGGAGATCCAGGGTATGGCTACACCTTC. Translating it yields CASRAGDPGYGYTF.

This clone occurred once. CDR3: CASSHLYQGQEKGFF. CDR3 sequence (DNA): TGTGCCAGCAGTCACCTATACCAGGGACAGGAAAAGGGGTTCTTC. V is TRBV14 and J is TRBJ2-1; 8 bases map to TRBD1. Germline assignment: CDR1 SGHDN and CDR2 FVKESK. With 6 bases clipped from V and 15 bases from J, the junction kept 19 bases outside the gene matches. The CDR3 contains 15 residues.

The CDR3 DNA reads TGTGCCTGGAGCGGGATCCCCCCAGAGACCCAGTACTTC. It yields the protein CAWSGIPPETQYF. The V and J genes are TRBV30 and TRBJ2-5, with D possibly matching TRBD2 (5 bases). CDR1 and CDR2 (germline): GTSNPN, SVGIG (reference sequence). This CDR3 contains 13 residues. Trimming pared 3 bases from V and 4 bases from J, leaving 12 bases between.

In regard to this clone: The junction does not match germline at one end; this may be a read error. The gene calls are TRBV7-7 and TRBJ2-1; TRBD2 matches 11 bases. Germline V gene sequence: CDR1 SSHAT, CDR2 FNYEAQ (reference sequence). The CDR3 is 15 amino acids. Here the CDR3 reads CASSLGTSGRDEQFF. The CDR3 DNA is TGTGCTAGCAGCTTGGGGACTAGCGGACGGGATGAGCAGTTCTTC.

The chain links TRBV11-3 to TRBJ1-2; maybe TRBD1 (6 bases). CDR3 size: 15 residues. Germline CDR1 SGHNT, CDR2 YENEEA. Trimming stripped 4 bases from V and 0 bases from J, with 12 bases between. For the CDR3, the DNA is TGTGCCAGCAGCTATACCGGGACAACTAACTATGGCTACACCTTC. Translating gives CASSYTGTTNYGYTF.

In DNA form, the CDR3 reads TGTGCCAGCAGCCCGGGCAGCGGAGCCCGCTACGAGCAGTACTTC. It translates to CASSPGSGARYEQYF. The rearrangement links TRBV3-1 (or the pseudogene TRBV3-2) to TRBJ2-7; perhaps TRBD2 as D (5 bases). The CDR3 is made up of 15 amino acids. Trimming took off 4 bases at V and 3 bases at J, with 16 bases between the two ends. The germline gives CDR1 LGHDT, CDR2 YNNKEL (reference sequence).

The CDR3 reads CASSLRWDRGTEAFF. The CDR3 region has the DNA TGTGCCAGCAGTTTACGTTGGGACAGGGGCACTGAAGCTTTCTTT. The V call is TRBV28, the J call TRBJ1-1, with 10 nucleotides matching TRBD1. The CDR3 has 15 residues. Germline V lookup: CDR1 MDHEN, CDR2 SYDVKM. The trim removed 2 bases at V and 4 bases at J, leaving 4 bases unmatched.

The V gene is TRBV6-5, the J gene TRBJ2-7; D gene ambiguous. The CDR3 runs 13 residues. V gave up 5 bases and J gave up 6 bases, with 14 bases separating them. Germline CDR1 MNHEY, CDR2 SVGAGI. Here the CDR3 DNA reads TGTGCCAGCAGTAGTGACGGCAGGCGCGAGCAGTACTTC. This sequence encodes CASSSDGRREQYF.

The chain has TRBV2 and TRBJ2-7, with D possibly being TRBD1 (6 bases). The V gene lost 7 bases and the J gene lost 2 bases, with 18 bases spanning the gap. This CDR3 contains 15 residues. CDR1 is SNHLY, CDR2 FYNNEI, per germline. DNA for the CDR3: TGTGCCAGCATCAATTGGCAGGGGCCCACCTACGAGCAGTACTTC. Its translation: CASINWQGPTYEQYF. The whole variable domain, filled in from reference TRBV2 and TRBJ2-7, reads EPEVTQTPSHQVTQMGQEVILRCVPISNHLYFYWYRQILGQKVEFLVSFYNNEISEKSEIFDDQFSVERPDGSNFTLKIRSTKLEDSAMYFCASINWQGPTYEQYFGPGTRLTVT.

This clone was observed once. The rearrangement uses TRBV7-8 and TRBJ2-1; 8 nucleotides match TRBD2. The CDR3 spans 17 residues. CDR1 and CDR2 from the germline V gene are SGHVS and FQNEAQ. V gave up 7 bases and J gave up 7 bases; unmatched junction bases: 18. The CDR3 loop reads CASTSQWSLADRNEQFF. In DNA form, the CDR3 reads TGTGCCAGCACCTCACAATGGTCACTAGCGGACCGTAATGAGCAGTTCTTC. The whole variable domain, filled in from reference TRBV7-8 and TRBJ2-1, reads GAGVSQSPRYKVAKRGQDVALRCDPISGHVSLFWYQQALGQGPEFLTYFQNEAQLDKSGLPSDRFFAERPEGSVSTLKIQRTQQEDSAVYLCASTSQWSLADRNEQFFGPGTRLTVL.

The genes are TRBV7-9 and TRBJ2-5; TRBD2 matches at 14 bases. In germline, CDR1 is SEHNR, CDR2 FQNEAQ (reference sequence). After removal of 2 bases from V and 5 bases from J, the junction contained 7 bases not matched to a gene. This CDR3 contains 17 residues. CDR3 region: CASSLSPGLAGAETQYF. For the CDR3, the DNA is TGTGCCAGCAGCTTATCTCCGGGACTAGCGGGAGCGGAGACCCAGTACTTC.

This chain joins TRBV28 and TRBJ1-6, with 9 bases aligning to TRBD1. V gave up 1 base and J gave up 11 bases; unmatched junction bases: 12. Germline lookup yields CDR1 MDHEN and CDR2 SYDVKM. The CDR3 is made up of 17 amino acids. CDR3 in DNA: TGTGCCAGCAGTTTATATGTAGGACAGGGGATGGGGACACCCCTCCACTTT. Translating it yields CASSLYVGQGMGTPLHF.

This sequence joins TRBV9 and TRBJ2-7; D gene unclear. This CDR3 is built from 14 residues. The germline gives CDR1 SGDLS, CDR2 YYNGEE. Trimming removed 0 bases from V and 0 bases from J, with 7 bases in between. In nucleotides, the CDR3 is TGTGCCAGCAGCGTAGATGTCAGCTCCTACGAGCAGTACTTC. Amino acid sequence: CASSVDVSSYEQYF.

CDR3 in DNA: TGTGCCAGTAGTACTAGAGGGACTAGCGGAAATAATAACAATGAGCAGTTCTTC. It is translated as CASSTRGTSGNNNNEQFF. This chain links TRBV19 with TRBJ2-1; 11 positions match TRBD2. Germline-derived CDR1 and CDR2 are LNHDA and SQIVND (reference sequence). The J segment lost 5 bases and the V segment lost 4 bases, leaving 13 bases of the junction unmatched. The CDR3 loop spans 18 amino acids.

The chain has TRBV10-3 and TRBJ1-2; 9 bases map to TRBD1. With 2 bases clipped from V and 6 bases from J, the junction kept 13 bases outside the gene matches. The CDR3 loop spans 17 amino acids. The germline V gene encodes CDR1 ENHRY and CDR2 SYGVKD. The CDR3: CAISELTPTTGGHGYTF. The CDR3 region has the DNA TGTGCCATCAGTGAGCTTACCCCCACGACAGGGGGTCATGGCTACACCTTC.

This clone showed up just once. The chain employs TRBV9 and TRBJ2-5; TRBD2 matches at 7 bases. Looked up from germline, CDR1 is SGDLS and CDR2 is YYNGEE. The CDR3 has 15 amino acids. With V trimmed by 0 bases and J by 5 bases, 7 bases remained unmatched. The CDR3 reads CASSVAWGGQETQYF. As DNA, the CDR3 is TGTGCCAGCAGCGTAGCTTGGGGAGGGCAGGAGACCCAGTACTTC.

This chain uses TRBV6-5 with TRBJ1-5; D not certain. The length of the CDR3 is 14 residues. CDR1 and CDR2 from the germline V gene are MNHEY and SVGAGI. V lost 7 bases and J 0 bases, leaving 10 bases between the germline ends. The chain's CDR3 is CASKRADSNQPQHF. The CDR3 coding sequence is TGTGCCAGCAAGAGGGCAGATAGCAATCAGCCCCAGCATTTT.

In its sample, this clone was seen once. This chain uses TRBV7-6 with TRBJ1-2; D is unresolved. The germline V and J ends were trimmed by 1 base and 4 bases, with 13 bases remaining between them. The CDR3 is 15 amino acids. Per germline, CDR1 SGHVS and CDR2 FNYEAQ. CDR3 in DNA: TGTGCCAGCAGCTTAGGATCAGGCTCTACCTATGGCTACACCTTC. Its protein product is CASSLGSGSTYGYTF.

The chain combines TRBV2 with TRBJ2-1; possible D gene TRBD2, 5 bases. V was clipped by 6 bases and J by 9 bases, with 9 bases between them. In germline, CDR1 is SNHLY, CDR2 FYNNEI. The CDR3 length is 11 residues. CDR3 DNA: TGTGCCAGCAGCCGGGATCCTGAGCAGTTCTTC. Translation gives CASSRDPEQFF.

This rearrangement joins TRBV28 to TRBJ1-1, with 10 nucleotides matching TRBD1. The CDR3 is 15 residues long. The V segment lost 7 bases and the J segment 0 bases; nucleotides outside the gene matches: 5. CDR1 MDHEN and CDR2 SYDVKM come from the germline V gene. In DNA form, the CDR3 reads TGTGCCAGCAAGACAGGGGGCGGCGTGAACACTGAAGCTTTCTTT. As protein: CASKTGGGVNTEAFF.